The next 2 T cell receptor beta chains were all read from a single sample in a study of blood T cell repertoires in COVID-19. The repertoire was sequenced with immunoSEQ multiplex PCR; TCRdb's copy has only in-frame clones and lacks some. The sample has around 300,000 clones; 85% to 90% are singletons. Sequenced material: PBMCs or T cells enriched from blood (not recorded which). The receptors were sampled from a woman in her 30s who had recovered from COVID-19.

This clone was found a few times. The V gene is TRBV11-2, the J gene TRBJ1-1; D is undetermined. The germline V gene encodes CDR1 SGHAT and CDR2 FQNNGV. V dropped 5 bases and J dropped 2 bases, with 3 bases sitting between them. CDR3 length: 11 residues. The CDR3, as DNA: TGTGCCAGCAGCCCAAACACTGAAGCTTTCTTT. Residues: CASSPNTEAFF.

This chain joins TRBV24-1 and TRBJ2-5; 7 nucleotides match TRBD2. The germline V gene has CDR1 KGHDR and CDR2 SFDVKD. With V trimmed by 1 base and J by 5 bases, 15 bases remained unmatched. CDR3 length: 18 residues. The CDR3 DNA follows: TGTGCCACCAGTGATTTAAAGGTTAGCGGGTTAGGGCTGGAGACCCAGTACTTC. It translates to CATSDLKVSGLGLETQYF.